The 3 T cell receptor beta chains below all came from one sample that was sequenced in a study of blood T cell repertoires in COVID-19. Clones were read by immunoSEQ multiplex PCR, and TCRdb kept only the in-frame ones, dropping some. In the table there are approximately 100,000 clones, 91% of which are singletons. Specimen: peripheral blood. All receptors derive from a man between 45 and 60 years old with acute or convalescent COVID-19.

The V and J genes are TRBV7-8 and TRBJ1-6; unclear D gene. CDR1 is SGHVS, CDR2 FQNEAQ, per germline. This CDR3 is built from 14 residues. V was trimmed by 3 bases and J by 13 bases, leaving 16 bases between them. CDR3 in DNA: TGTGCCAGCAGCTTTCGGACGGGGTTAGATCCCCTCCACTTT. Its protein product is CASSFRTGLDPLHF.

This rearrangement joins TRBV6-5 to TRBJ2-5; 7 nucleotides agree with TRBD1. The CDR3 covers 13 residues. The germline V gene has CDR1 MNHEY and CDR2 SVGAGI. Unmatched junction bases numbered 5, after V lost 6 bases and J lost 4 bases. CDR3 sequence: CASSRQGLETQYF. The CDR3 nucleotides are TGTGCCAGCAGCCGACAGGGTCTAGAGACCCAGTACTTC.

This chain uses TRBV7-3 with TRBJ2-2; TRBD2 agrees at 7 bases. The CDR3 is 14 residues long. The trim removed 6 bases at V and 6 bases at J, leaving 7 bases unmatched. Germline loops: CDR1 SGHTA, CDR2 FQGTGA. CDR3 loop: CASSSRAGAGELFF. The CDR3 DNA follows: TGTGCCAGCAGTTCGAGGGCGGGGGCCGGGGAGCTGTTTTTT.